What follows are 22 T cell receptor beta chains derived from one specimen sequenced in a study of Graves' ophthalmopathy and Graves' hyperthyroidism. For repertoire sequencing, the TCR beta CDR3 regions were amplified from RNA transcripts. Amplification began with first-round RT-PCR using HTBI primers, then second-round multiplex PCR was performed. One entry per CDR3 protein, called by TCRdb with MiXCR from the multiplex PCR reads. The sample has about 240,000 distinct CDR3 sequences, about 47% seen once. Specimen: peripheral blood. Receptors were obtained from an adult man with Graves' ophthalmopathy.

This clonotype was counted ten times or more. The V call is TRBV24-1, the J call TRBJ2-7; D might be TRBD1 (6 bases). CDR3 length: 13 amino acids. Trimming shortened V by 4 bases and J by 0 bases, and 6 bases separated the two germline ends. The V gene's germline CDR1 is KGHDR and CDR2 SFDVKD. This chain's CDR3 is CATSDRGSYEQYF. For the CDR3, the DNA is TGTGCCACCAGTGACAGGGGCTCCTACGAGCAGTACTTC.

The rearrangement joins TRBV6-1 to TRBJ1-4; no clear D. CDR3 length equals 14 residues. V was pared by 1 base and J by 5 bases, with 8 bases between. CDR1 and CDR2 from the germline V gene are MNHNS and SASEGT. The CDR3 sequence: CASSEESLNEKLFF. DNA for the CDR3: TGTGCCAGCAGTGAAGAGAGCCTGAATGAAAAACTGTTTTTT.

The gene calls are TRBV20-1 and TRBJ1-3; the D is unclear. The germline CDR1 and CDR2 sequences are DFQATT and SNEGSKA (reference sequence). There are 13 residues in the CDR3. V shed 5 bases and J shed 0 bases, with 8 bases lying between them. CDR3 sequence (DNA): TGCAGTGCTGTAAAGCCCTCTGGAAACACCATATATTTT. It translates to CSAVKPSGNTIYF.

The chain carries TRBV20-1 and TRBJ2-5; D unclear. The CDR3 consists of 15 residues. The V gene lost 0 bases and the J gene lost 3 bases, with 14 bases spanning the gap. CDR1 DFQATT and CDR2 SNEGSKA come from the germline V gene (reference sequence). Here the CDR3 reads CSARESAKLEETQYF. In DNA, the CDR3 is TGCAGTGCTAGAGAGTCGGCTAAGTTGGAAGAGACCCAGTACTTC.

With respect to this clonotype: One end of the junction fails to match germline, which may point to a read error. The rearrangement links TRBV11-2 to TRBJ1-1; D not certain. This CDR3 comprises 15 residues. From germline, CDR1 is SGHAT and CDR2 FQNNGV. In nucleotides, the CDR3 is TGTGCCGGCAGCTTACAATGGCGCGGGAACACTGAAGCTTTCTTT. It translates to CAGSLQWRGNTEAFF.

There are a few counts of this clonotype. The gene calls are TRBV2 and TRBJ2-7; D uncertain. The CDR3 extends over 14 amino acids. Per germline, CDR1 SNHLY and CDR2 FYNNEI. The ends were cut back, 7 bases at V and 2 bases at J, with 15 bases in the middle. The CDR3 coding sequence is TGTGCCAGCATCATGAGGCGGAATACCTACGAGCAGTACTTC. It encodes CASIMRRNTYEQYF.

V and J are TRBV6-5 and TRBJ2-7; 13 bases fit TRBD2. This CDR3 contains 15 residues. With V trimmed by 7 bases and J by 1 base, 4 bases remained unmatched. The germline CDR1 and CDR2 sequences are MNHEY and SVGAGI. As DNA, the CDR3 is TGTGCCAGCACCCAACTAGCGGGAGGGTCCTACGAGCAGTACTTC. Translating gives CASTQLAGGSYEQYF.

This clonotype appeared many times. The chain couples TRBV2 to TRBJ1-2; D remains unclear. The V gene lost 4 bases and the J gene lost 2 bases, with 17 bases spanning the gap. This CDR3 has 16 amino acids. Germline V gene lookup returns CDR1 SNHLY and CDR2 FYNNEI. The chain's CDR3 is CASSATRRFPNYGYTF. The CDR3 DNA reads TGTGCCAGCAGTGCAACCCGGAGATTTCCGAACTATGGCTACACCTTC.

In this sample, this clonotype turned up once. The gene calls are TRBV5-1 and TRBJ2-7, with 7 bases lining up with TRBD1. CDR1 and CDR2 (germline): SGHRS, YFSETQ. The CDR3 is 14 residues long. Germline trimming cut 5 bases from V and 8 bases from J; bases unmatched to any gene: 13. The CDR3 nucleotides read TGCGCCAGCAGTTCGCCGACAGGGCGCCACAAGCAGTACTTC. The encoded protein is CASSSPTGRHKQYF.

This clonotype was recorded a few times. The V and J genes are TRBV5-8 and TRBJ2-7; D may be TRBD1 or TRBD2 (5 bases each). Per germline, CDR1 SGHTS and CDR2 YDEGEE. This CDR3 is built from 15 residues. Trimming left V 5 bases short and J 5 bases short, with 20 bases between. This chain's CDR3 is CASSFRDGQVDEQYF. CDR3 coding DNA: TGTGCCAGCAGTTTCAGGGACGGCCAAGTCGACGAGCAGTACTTC.

This clonotype occurred a few times. The chain is built from TRBV5-1 and TRBJ1-2; 9 bases are shared with TRBD1. The CDR3 is made up of 15 amino acids. CDR1 is SGHRS and CDR2 is YFSETQ in the germline V gene. V lost 1 base, J lost 0 bases, and 1 base stayed unmatched. The CDR3 is CASSLTGGPNYGYTF. CDR3 DNA: TGCGCCAGCAGCTTGACAGGGGGCCCTAACTATGGCTACACCTTC.

The chain employs TRBV10-2 and TRBJ2-6; TRBD2 agrees at 8 bases. This CDR3 has 18 amino acids. Germline assignment: CDR1 WSHSY and CDR2 SAAADI. Trimming cost V 3 bases and J 1 base; bases outside gene matches: 8. In DNA, the CDR3 is TGCGCCAGCAGTGACCGCTCGGGGGGGTTTTCTGGGGCCAACGTCCTGACTTTC. It yields the protein CASSDRSGGFSGANVLTF.

The chain has TRBV2 and TRBJ2-7, with D possibly being TRBD2 (6 bases). The CDR3 has 15 residues. V gave up 8 bases and J gave up 6 bases, with 23 bases separating them. Germline loops: CDR1 SNHLY, CDR2 FYNNEI. CDR3 nucleotide sequence: TGTGCCAGCGGGGATCCCGGGACTCTTGGATCCGAGCAGTACTTC. Its protein product is CASGDPGTLGSEQYF.

This clonotype was seen a handful of times. The chain is built from TRBV29-1 and TRBJ2-5, with TRBD1 identical over 8 bases. Germline V gene data show CDR1 as SQVTM and CDR2 as ANQGSEA. With V trimmed by 5 bases and J by 9 bases, 14 bases remained unmatched. The length of the CDR3 is 14 residues. The CDR3 bases are TGCAGCGTTAAGGGGACAGGTGGCCCTAGGGCCCAGTACTTC. Amino acids: CSVKGTGGPRAQYF.

The V call is TRBV2, the J call TRBJ2-7; perhaps TRBD2 as D (6 bases). There are 14 residues in the CDR3. V lost 6 bases to trimming and J lost 1 base, with 13 bases between them. Looked up from germline, CDR1 is SNHLY and CDR2 is FYNNEI. CDR3 protein: CASRGGPASYEQYF. CDR3 nucleotides: TGTGCCAGCAGAGGAGGGCCCGCTTCCTACGAGCAGTACTTC.

The chain links TRBV19 to TRBJ1-5; D is unclear. Germline assignment: CDR1 LNHDA and CDR2 SQIVND (reference sequence). This CDR3 comprises 14 residues. Between the trimmed V and J ends, which lost 10 bases and 0 bases, there was a span of 13 bases. The CDR3: CATRATNSNQPQHF. The CDR3 DNA reads as TGTGCCACCCGAGCGACTAATAGCAATCAGCCCCAGCATTTT.

The rearrangement uses TRBV7-4 and TRBJ2-7; unclear D gene. The CDR3 is made up of 14 amino acids. Trimming shortened V by 5 bases and J by 3 bases, and 14 bases separated the two germline ends. Germline V lookup: CDR1 SGHVT, CDR2 SQSDAQ. The CDR3 nucleotides read TGTGCCAGCAGCCCCCAGACGCGAGACTACGAGCAGTACTTC. Translation: CASSPQTRDYEQYF.

This clonotype has only a few counts. CDR3 nucleotide sequence: TGTGCCAGCAGCCTTTCAGGTCGAGGTCGGGAGCAGTACTTC. Encoded protein: CASSLSGRGREQYF. The chain couples TRBV7-9 to TRBJ2-7; no reliable D call. V lost 5 bases and J 7 bases, leaving 18 bases between the germline ends. The V gene's germline CDR1 is SEHNR and CDR2 FQNEAQ (reference sequence). The CDR3 covers 14 residues. Together with reference TRBV7-9 and TRBJ2-7, the CDR3 gives the full variable domain: DTGVSQNPRHKITKRGQNVTFRCDPISEHNRLYWYRQTLGQGPEFLTYFQNEAQLEKSRLLSDRFSAERPKGSFSTLEIQRTEQGDSAMYLCASSLSGRGREQYFGPGTRLTVT.

This clonotype has only a few counts. The genes are TRBV15 and TRBJ1-5, with TRBD1 matching over 10 bases. The CDR3 spans 16 residues. Germline CDR1 is LNHNV and CDR2 is YYDKDF (reference sequence). The trim removed 1 base at V and 0 bases at J, leaving 0 bases unmatched. The CDR3, as DNA: TGTGCCACCAGCAGAGGGACAGGGGGTAGCAATCAGCCCCAGCATTTT. It translates to CATSRGTGGSNQPQHF.

The CDR3 loop is CSVERFRGEQYF. The CDR3 DNA follows: TGCAGCGTTGAAAGGTTCCGGGGCGAGCAGTACTTC. This chain uses TRBV29-1 with TRBJ2-7; D perhaps matches TRBD2 (5 bases). The CDR3 has 12 residues. The V and J ends lost 2 bases and 6 bases respectively, with 11 bases between them. Germline CDR1 and CDR2: SQVTM and ANQGSEA.

In regard to this clonotype: A much larger clone differs from this one at a single base, so this may be a read error. V and J are TRBV12-3 or TRBV12-4 and TRBJ1-2; perhaps TRBD1 as D (6 bases). This CDR3 has 13 residues. V lost 6 bases to trimming and J lost 7 bases, with 15 bases between them. Here the CDR3 reads CASSIRDIGGYTF. In DNA, the CDR3 is TGTGCCAGCAGCATACGGGACATCGGTGGCTACACCTTC.

With respect to this clonotype: An end of the junction differs from the germline gene, which may be a read error. This chain connects TRBV10-3 to TRBJ2-7, with D possibly being TRBD1 (5 bases). The CDR3 has 15 residues. CDR1 is ENHRY, CDR2 SYGVKD, per germline. The CDR3 loop reads CASSEPQGSSYEQYF. The CDR3 DNA follows: TGTGCCAGCAGTGAGCCGCAGGGCAGCTCCTACGAGCAGTACTTC.